The present T cell receptor beta chain was sequenced within a study of radiation and T cells in renal cell carcinoma. Whole-study results and caveats: Baseline intratumoral clonotype presence is unknown without pretreatment biopsies.

As concerns this clone: Its antigen is not identified.

V lost 4 bases to trimming and J lost 1 base, with 12 bases between them. Looked up from germline, CDR1 is SGHDT and CDR2 is YYEEEE. The CDR3 spans 14 residues. Described time point: blood 2 weeks post-SBRT. Indicated treatment: 15 Gy SBRT to primary tumor, nephrectomy 4 weeks later. This renal cell carcinoma was of the clear cell type. Method: immunoSEQ multiplex PCR; TCRdb's copy keeps in-frame clones and lacks some. The sample yields more than 75,000 clones, 65% to 90% seen once. This rearrangement joins TRBV5-6 to TRBJ2-7; D gene uncertain. This sequence originates from a woman in her forties or fifties with renal cell carcinoma. This specimen consisted of blood, obtained from a patient whose treatment included radiotherapy and nephrectomy. CDR3: CASSPRIGSYEQYF. The DNA for the CDR3 is TGTGCCAGCAGCCCAAGAATTGGATCCTACGAGCAGTACTTC.